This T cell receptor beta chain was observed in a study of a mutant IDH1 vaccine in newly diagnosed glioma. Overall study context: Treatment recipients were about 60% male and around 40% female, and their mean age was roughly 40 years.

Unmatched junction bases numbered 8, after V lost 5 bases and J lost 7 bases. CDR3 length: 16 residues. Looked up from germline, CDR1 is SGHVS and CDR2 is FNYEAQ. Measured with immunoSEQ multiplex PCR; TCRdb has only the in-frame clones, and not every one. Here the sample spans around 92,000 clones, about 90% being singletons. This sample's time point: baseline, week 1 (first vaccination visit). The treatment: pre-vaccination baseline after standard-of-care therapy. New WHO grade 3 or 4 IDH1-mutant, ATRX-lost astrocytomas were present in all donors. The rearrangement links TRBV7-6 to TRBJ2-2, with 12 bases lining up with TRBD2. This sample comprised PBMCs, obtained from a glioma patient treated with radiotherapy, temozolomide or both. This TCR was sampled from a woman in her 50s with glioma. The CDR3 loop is CASSPLAGGTNGELFF. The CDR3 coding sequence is TGTGCCAGCAGCCCCCTAGCGGGAGGGACCAACGGGGAGCTGTTTTTT.